Ten or more counts support the clone carrying this TCR beta chain. Its specificity is not known. CDR3-region Arm-PCR and iRepertoire HTBI primers produced the TCR beta libraries. How the authors handled the data: Across all samples, just over 60 TRBV segments and about 14 TRBJ segments were identified. Using its own MiXCR run on the multiplex PCR reads, TCRdb lists one record per CDR3 protein. TCRdb, not the authors, supplied the V and J calls. The repertoire consists of 350,000 to 450,000 distinct CDR3 sequences, with approximately 15% occurring once and the leading ten covering less than 35%. Time point: newly diagnosed GD, antithyroid drugs for less than 3 months. Making the TCR library involved RNA that had been extracted from PBMCs. The sample belongs to a study of regulatory T cells in long-lasting Graves disease. General observations from the study: Newly diagnosed Graves' patients had higher TCR diversity than persistent ones.

V dropped 2 bases and J dropped 4 bases, with 12 bases sitting between them. Germline V lookup: CDR1 MNHNS, CDR2 SASEGT. The length of the CDR3 is 14 residues. This same sample was also taken into another study, of T cells in Graves' hyperthyroidism and ophthalmopathy.

The material sequenced was peripheral blood mononuclear cells (PBMCs), taken at new diagnosis, from a patient treated with antithyroid drugs. This TCR came from a man in his forties or fifties with Graves disease. This chain uses TRBV6-1 with TRBJ2-7; D is tentatively TRBD1 or TRBD2 (6 bases each). In DNA, the CDR3 is TGTGCCAGCAGTGAATATGGGGGGCGGTACGAGCAGTACTTC. This gives the protein CASSEYGGRYEQYF.